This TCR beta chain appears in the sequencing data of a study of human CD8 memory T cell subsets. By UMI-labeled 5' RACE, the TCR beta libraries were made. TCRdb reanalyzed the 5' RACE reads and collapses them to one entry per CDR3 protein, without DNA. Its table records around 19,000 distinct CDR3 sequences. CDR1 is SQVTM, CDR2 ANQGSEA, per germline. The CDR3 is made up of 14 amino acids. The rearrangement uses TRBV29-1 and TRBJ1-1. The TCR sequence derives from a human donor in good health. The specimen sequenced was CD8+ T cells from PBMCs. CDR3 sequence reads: CSVEDRMELGEAFF.